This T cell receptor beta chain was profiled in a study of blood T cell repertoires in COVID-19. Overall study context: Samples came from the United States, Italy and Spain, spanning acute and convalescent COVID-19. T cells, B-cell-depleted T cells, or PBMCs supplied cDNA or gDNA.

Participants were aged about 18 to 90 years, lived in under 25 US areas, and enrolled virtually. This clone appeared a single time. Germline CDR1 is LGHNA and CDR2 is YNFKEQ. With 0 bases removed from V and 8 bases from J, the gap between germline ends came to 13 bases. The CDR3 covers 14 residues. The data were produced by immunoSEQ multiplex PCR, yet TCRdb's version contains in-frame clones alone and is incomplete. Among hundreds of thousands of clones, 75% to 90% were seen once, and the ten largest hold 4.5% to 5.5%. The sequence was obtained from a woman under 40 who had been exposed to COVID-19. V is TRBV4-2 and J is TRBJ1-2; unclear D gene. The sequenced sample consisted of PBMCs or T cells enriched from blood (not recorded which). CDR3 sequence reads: CASSQDRSPRGYTF. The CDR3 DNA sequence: TGTGCCAGCAGCCAAGATCGGAGCCCTCGGGGCTACACCTTC.